This T cell receptor beta chain was sequenced for a study of blood T cell repertoires in COVID-19. Study in general: Donors in the United States, Italy and Spain gave samples during acute or convalescent COVID-19. In each case, the material was cDNA or gDNA derived from T cells, B-cell-depleted T cells, or PBMCs.

This clone was found a few times. Using immunoSEQ multiplex PCR, the repertoire was profiled, and TCRdb retains in-frame clones only, with some absent. The sample has 98,000 or so clones; over 70% are singletons. This TCR came from a man over 45 with acute or convalescent COVID-19. Sample: peripheral blood.

The CDR3 DNA is TGTGCCACCAGTGATTCCGGGACAACTAGCAATCAGCCCCAGCATTTT. Translation: CATSDSGTTSNQPQHF. The chain combines TRBV24-1 with TRBJ1-5; TRBD1 is a possible D gene (6 bases). V was trimmed by 2 bases and J by 0 bases, leaving 10 bases between them. CDR1 KGHDR and CDR2 SFDVKD come from the germline V gene. The length of the CDR3 is 16 residues.